This passage covers 12 T cell receptor beta chains from one sample sequenced in a study of blood T cell repertoires in COVID-19. Produced via immunoSEQ multiplex PCR; TCRdb's table is partial and in-frame only. The repertoire holds about 170,000 clones, with around 86% as singletons. Material for sequencing was peripheral blood. The receptors shown here come from a woman older than 75 in a cohort sampled during active or convalescent COVID-19.

This sequence joins TRBV29-1 and TRBJ2-5; D perhaps matches TRBD2 (5 bases). CDR3 length: 12 residues. V lost 6 bases and J lost 5, with 13 bases in between. Germline V gives CDR1 SQVTM, CDR2 ANQGSEA. CDR3 in amino acids: CSVEVLVETQYF. For the CDR3, the DNA is TGCAGCGTGGAGGTACTAGTTGAGACCCAGTACTTC.

The gene calls are TRBV28 and TRBJ2-1; 10 bases are a match to TRBD1. From germline, CDR1 is MDHEN and CDR2 SYDVKM. This CDR3 region has 16 residues. J lost 2 bases, V lost 5 bases, and 6 bases had no gene match. CDR3 DNA sequence: TGTGCCAGCAGTCGGACAGGGGGGGCGACCTACAATGAGCAGTTCTTC. Translated: CASSRTGGATYNEQFF.

This chain links TRBV5-1 with TRBJ2-1; 7 bases are a match to TRBD2. The CDR3 has 17 residues. V trimming: 0 bases; J trimming: 4 bases; junction bases outside the gene matches: 10. Germline V gene sequence: CDR1 SGHRS, CDR2 YFSETQ. This chain's CDR3 is CASSLDWASGRYNEQFF. The CDR3 DNA follows: TGCGCCAGCAGCTTGGATTGGGCTAGCGGACGGTACAATGAGCAGTTCTTC.

The J gene is TRBJ1-5, the V gene TRBV12-3 or TRBV12-4; no definite D call. This CDR3 is built from 13 residues. Trimming shortened V by 4 bases and J by 3 bases, and 7 bases separated the two germline ends. CDR3 sequence reads: CASSSGYNQPQHF. CDR3 in DNA: TGTGCCAGCAGTTCCGGGTACAATCAGCCCCAGCATTTT.

The chain links TRBV9 to TRBJ1-2; no clear D gene. V lost 0 bases to trimming and J lost 1 base, with 10 bases between them. Germline V gene lookup returns CDR1 SGDLS and CDR2 YYNGEE. The CDR3 is 15 amino acids. In DNA form, the CDR3 reads TGTGCCAGCAGCGTAGCTCCACAGTATAACTATGGCTACACCTTC. Amino acids: CASSVAPQYNYGYTF.

This clone was observed a handful of times. The chain combines TRBV7-8 with TRBJ2-1; 12 bases align to TRBD2. The CDR3 contains 15 residues. V lost 5 bases, J lost 7 bases, and 6 bases stayed unmatched. Germline V gene data show CDR1 as SGHVS and CDR2 as FQNEAQ. CDR3 loop: CASSLGGLAGNEQFF. For the CDR3, the DNA is TGTGCCAGCAGCCTGGGGGGACTAGCGGGTAATGAGCAGTTCTTC. Full variable domain (missing parts from reference TRBV7-8 and TRBJ2-1): GAGVSQSPRYKVAKRGQDVALRCDPISGHVSLFWYQQALGQGPEFLTYFQNEAQLDKSGLPSDRFFAERPEGSVSTLKIQRTQQEDSAVYLCASSLGGLAGNEQFFGPGTRLTVL.

The table lists this clone with a few counts. The chain combines TRBV24-1 with TRBJ2-3, with TRBD1 identical over 8 bases. This CDR3 spans 17 amino acids. Germline loops: CDR1 KGHDR, CDR2 SFDVKD. After removal of 4 bases from V and 2 bases from J, the junction contained 10 bases not matched to a gene. The CDR3 nucleotides are TGTGCCACCAGTGACTATGGACAGGGCGTCCCCACAGATACGCAGTATTTT. Its protein product is CATSDYGQGVPTDTQYF.

The rearrangement uses TRBV7-9 and TRBJ1-1; D remains ambiguous. Trimming took 1 base from V and 4 from J, leaving 13 bases between them. Germline CDR1 reads SEHNR; CDR2 reads FQNEAQ (reference sequence). The CDR3 is made up of 15 amino acids. The CDR3 here is CASSLEPGLGTEAFF. For the CDR3, the DNA is TGTGCCAGCAGCTTAGAGCCCGGACTGGGCACTGAAGCTTTCTTT.

This sequence joins TRBV28 and TRBJ2-7; D may be TRBD1 (6 bases). Germline V lookup: CDR1 MDHEN, CDR2 SYDVKM. The CDR3 is 16 amino acids. Trimming pared 5 bases from V and 3 bases from J, leaving 20 bases between. This chain's CDR3 is CASSGFTGHLGYEQYF. The DNA for the CDR3 is TGTGCCAGCAGTGGATTTACGGGACACCTTGGCTACGAGCAGTACTTC.

This clone has only a few counts. The V gene is TRBV24-1, the J gene TRBJ1-2; a possible D gene is TRBD1 (5 bases). Germline V CDR1 and CDR2: KGHDR, SFDVKD. This CDR3 has 13 amino acids. V was trimmed by 7 bases and J by 2 bases, leaving 10 bases between them. In DNA form, the CDR3 reads TGTGCCACCAGCGCTACAGGCAACTATGGCTACACCTTC. It codes for CATSATGNYGYTF.

The CDR3: CASSLSLEGTQYF. DNA for the CDR3: TGTGCCAGCAGTCTTTCTCTGGAGGGGACCCAGTACTTC. The genes are TRBV2 and TRBJ2-5; a possible D gene is TRBD2 (6 bases). The germline V gene encodes CDR1 SNHLY and CDR2 FYNNEI. The V and J ends lost 5 bases and 7 bases respectively, with 14 bases between them. The CDR3 has 13 residues.

V and J are TRBV6-1 and TRBJ2-3; 13 bases align to TRBD2. The V segment lost 3 bases and the J segment 10 bases; nucleotides outside the gene matches: 7. CDR3 size: 15 residues. CDR1 is MNHNS and CDR2 is SASEGT in the germline V gene. DNA for the CDR3: TGTGCCAGCAGTGAGGGACTAGCGGGGATCGCTTCGCAGTATTTT. Translation gives CASSEGLAGIASQYF.